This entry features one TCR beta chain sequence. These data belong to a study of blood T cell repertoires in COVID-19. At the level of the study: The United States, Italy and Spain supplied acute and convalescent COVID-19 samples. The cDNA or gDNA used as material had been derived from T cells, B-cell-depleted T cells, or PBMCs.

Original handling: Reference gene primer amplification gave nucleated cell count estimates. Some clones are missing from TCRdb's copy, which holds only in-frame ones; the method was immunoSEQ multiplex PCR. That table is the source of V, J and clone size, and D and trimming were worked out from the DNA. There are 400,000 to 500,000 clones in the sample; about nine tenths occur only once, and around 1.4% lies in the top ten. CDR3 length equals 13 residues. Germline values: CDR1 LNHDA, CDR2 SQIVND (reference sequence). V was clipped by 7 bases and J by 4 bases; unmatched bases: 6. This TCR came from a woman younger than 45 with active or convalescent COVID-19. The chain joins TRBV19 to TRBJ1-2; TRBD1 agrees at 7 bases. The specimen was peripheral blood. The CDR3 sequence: CASTDRDPYGYTF. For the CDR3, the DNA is TGTGCCAGTACAGACAGGGATCCCTATGGCTACACCTTC.